The source of this T cell receptor (beta chain) is a study of siplizumab effects on memory and regulatory T cells. Points on this clone: The antigen is not known.

Per individual sample, 9.9 x 10^4 or so TCR templates were assayed. Here immunoSEQ multiplex PCR was the method, and the copy in TCRdb shows in-frame clones only, minus some. The sample shows some 97,000 clones, 75% to 95% of them seen only once. Broader study findings: There was no confirmation of the suppressive function of proliferating Tregs from siplizumab cultures. Phenotypic classification as naive or memory proved unattainable for roughly 75-97% of proliferating CD4+ or CD8+ clones. Naive T cells seemed more diverse than memory cells; they also seemed major alloresponse contributors.

The sequence was obtained from a human donor in good health. Some clones in this sample may be carry-over from other donors' samples. Sequencing input: CD4+ T cells sorted from blood.

For the CDR3, the DNA is TGTGCCAGCACCCGAAGTAGGACCTCTGGGGCCAACGTCCTGACTTTC. This sequence encodes CASTRSRTSGANVLTF. J is TRBJ2-6 and V is TRBV2; D not resolved. Trimming removed 7 bases from V and 0 bases from J, with 13 bases in between. Germline loops: CDR1 SNHLY, CDR2 FYNNEI. The CDR3 consists of 16 residues.